This T cell receptor (beta chain) was sequenced in a study of T cell clonality in common variable immunodeficiency. Trimming took 3 bases from V and 5 from J; bases not matched to a gene: 6. Germline CDR1 reads DFQATT; CDR2 reads SNEGSKA (reference sequence). The CDR3 runs to 14 residues. Sequencing used immunoSEQ multiplex PCR; TCRdb keeps in-frame clones, though not all of them. Recorded here are around 60,000 clones, none singletons. Study outcomes and limitations: Reportedly, TCR beta sequences from common variable immunodeficiency showed fewer deletions and N-nucleotide insertions. Fewer TCRbeta clones were shared among CVID subjects than controls.

Both groups were predominantly of Caucasian heritage. This clone was seen ten or more times. Its specificity is not known. The read terminates 3 residues ahead of where the CDR3 ends, so the germline J gene completes it. The sequence came from a person aged 18-69 years in good health. The chain employs TRBV20-1 and TRBJ1-5, with TRBD1 matching over 8 bases. Sequencing was done on a sample of peripheral blood mononuclear cells. This chain's CDR3 is CSASLDRADQPQHF. Partial CDR3 DNA: TGCAGTGCTAGTTTGGACAGGGCGGATCAGCCC.